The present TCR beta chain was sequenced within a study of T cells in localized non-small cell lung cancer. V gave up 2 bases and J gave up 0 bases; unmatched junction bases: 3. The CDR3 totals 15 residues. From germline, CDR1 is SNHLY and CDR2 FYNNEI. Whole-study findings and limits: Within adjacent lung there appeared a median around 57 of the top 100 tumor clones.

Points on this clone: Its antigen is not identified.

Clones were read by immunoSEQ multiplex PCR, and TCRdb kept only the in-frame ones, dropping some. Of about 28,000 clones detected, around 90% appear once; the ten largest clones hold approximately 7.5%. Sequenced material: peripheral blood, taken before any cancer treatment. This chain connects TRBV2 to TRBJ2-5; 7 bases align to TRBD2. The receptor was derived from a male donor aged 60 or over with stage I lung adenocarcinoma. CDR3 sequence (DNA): TGTGCCAGCAGTGAATTCGGGGGGAACCAAGAGACCCAGTACTTC. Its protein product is CASSEFGGNQETQYF.